This T cell receptor beta chain comes out of a study of early T cells in non-severe SARS-CoV-2 infection. Study information: Sequencing of bulk RNA from unsorted whole blood was done, without chain pairing.

Attachment of unique molecular identifiers was made to individual cDNA molecules. TCRdb re-called the 5' RACE reads with MiXCR, one entry per CDR3 protein. The sample includes about 18,000 distinct CDR3 sequences, roughly 6.1% of them seen just once. The CDR3 runs 16 residues. Germline V lookup: CDR1 KGHDR, CDR2 SFDVKD. V lost 2 bases to trimming and J lost 2 bases, with 12 bases between them. The sample holds many counts of this clonotype. The source is an adult who was a healthcare worker with PCR-confirmed SARS-CoV-2 infection or an uninfected control (not recorded which). The chain uses TRBV24-1 and TRBJ1-3; D not certain. The sample was whole blood. The CDR3 bases are TGTGCCACCAGTGATTCCACTGCGCCGACTGGAAACACCATATATTTT. Protein sequence: CATSDSTAPTGNTIYF.